This record concerns one T cell receptor (beta chain) sequence. The data are from a study of blood T cell repertoires in COVID-19. Germline CDR1 is SGDLS and CDR2 is YYNGEE. The V gene end was trimmed by 0 bases and the J gene end by 4 bases; junction bases not matched to a gene: 5. The CDR3 consists of 15 residues. Sequencing used immunoSEQ multiplex PCR; TCRdb keeps in-frame clones, though not all of them. The table has more than 60,000 clones, around 67% seen once; the top ten hold 2.6%. Sequenced input: peripheral blood. The chain combines TRBV9 with TRBJ1-2; 8 bases match TRBD1. This receptor was taken from a human donor with acute or convalescent COVID-19. The donor label of this sample is uncertain. CDR3: CASSVDPGGAYGYTF. The CDR3 region has the DNA TGTGCCAGCAGCGTAGACCCAGGGGGCGCCTATGGCTACACCTTC.